One and the same sample provided the 27 T cell receptor beta chains below, sequenced in a study of beta chain features in type 1 diabetes. Regarding the study as a whole: Patients with Type 1 diabetes showed moderately but significantly shorter TCRB CDR3s in all four CD4+ subsets.

These receptors' targets are unknown. The sequenced template was cDNA made from the entire isolated RNA. TCRdb's table, derived via immunoSEQ multiplex PCR, lists solely in-frame clones and lacks some. The data contain about 700,000 clones, about an eighth of them seen just once; the ten biggest clones take up less than 0.025%. Sequenced sample: naive CD4+ T cells from blood. The receptors come from a man in his late teens or twenties with type 1 diabetes.

The chain is built from TRBV6-5 and TRBJ2-4; tentatively, D is TRBD1 (6 bases). CDR1 is MNHEY and CDR2 is SVGAGI in the germline V gene. This CDR3 contains 13 residues. V was shortened by 6 bases and J by 12 bases, with 18 bases between the two germline ends. DNA for the CDR3: TGTGCCAGCAGCCTTACAGGGAGAGGGGATCAGTACTTC. It specifies CASSLTGRGDQYF.

This clone was detected only a few times. The V call is TRBV9, the J call TRBJ2-1, with TRBD2 matching over 10 bases. The CDR3 loop spans 15 amino acids. After removal of 4 bases from V and 5 bases from J, the junction contained 6 bases not matched to a gene. Per germline, CDR1 SGDLS and CDR2 YYNGEE. As DNA, the CDR3 is TGTGCCAGCAGCAGGCGGACTAGCGGTAACAATGAGCAGTTCTTC. The encoded protein is CASSRRTSGNNEQFF.

This clone was seen a handful of times. CDR3 nucleotide sequence: TGTGCCAGCAGCCCGAGCGGGGGGCGGAACACCGGGGAGCTGTTTTTT. It yields the protein CASSPSGGRNTGELFF. This chain connects TRBV6-4 to TRBJ2-2; 9 bases fit TRBD2. The germline V gene has CDR1 MRHNA and CDR2 SNTAGT. The length of the CDR3 is 16 residues. Losses at the gene ends were 6 bases for V and 1 base for J; bases not matched to a gene: 6.

The V and J genes are TRBV7-2 and TRBJ1-1, with no clear D. Per germline, CDR1 SGHTA and CDR2 FQGNSA. V was shortened by 6 bases and J by 5 bases, with 7 bases between the two germline ends. The CDR3 length is 11 residues. The CDR3 coding sequence is TGTGCCAGCAGGTTTGGAACTGAAGCTTTCTTT. Translation gives CASRFGTEAFF.

The J gene is TRBJ2-7, the V gene TRBV5-4; D remains ambiguous. V lost 2 bases and J lost 2, with 11 bases in between. CDR1 SGHNT and CDR2 YYREEE come from the germline V gene (reference sequence). The CDR3 length is 14 residues. The CDR3 loop reads CASSFGREAYEQYF. CDR3 bases: TGTGCCAGCAGCTTCGGACGCGAGGCCTACGAGCAGTACTTC.

This clone turned up a few times. The gene calls are TRBV30 and TRBJ2-7; 9 bases are a match to TRBD2. CDR1 and CDR2 (germline): GTSNPN, SVGIG (reference sequence). V lost 4 bases, J lost 3 bases, and 10 bases stayed unmatched. This CDR3 comprises 15 residues. The CDR3 sequence is CAWKVGSGSYYEQYF. DNA of the CDR3: TGTGCCTGGAAGGTTGGTAGCGGGAGCTACTACGAGCAGTACTTC.

The CDR3, as DNA: TGTGCCAGCAGTGAGGGACAGAATTCACCCCTCCACTTT. It specifies CASSEGQNSPLHF. The rearrangement uses TRBV6-4 and TRBJ1-6, with TRBD1 identical over 7 bases. Looked up from germline, CDR1 is MRHNA and CDR2 is SNTAGT. The CDR3 is 13 amino acids. Germline trimming cut 3 bases from V and 7 bases from J; bases unmatched to any gene: 0.

As DNA, the CDR3 is TGTGCCCTCGGGCAGGGAAACTCTGGGGCCAACGTCCTGACTTTC. It codes for CALGQGNSGANVLTF. The chain has TRBV10-3 and TRBJ2-6; possibly TRBD1 for D (5 bases). CDR1 and CDR2 from the germline V gene are ENHRY and SYGVKD. V gave up 11 bases and J gave up 0 bases, with 14 bases separating them. The CDR3 length is 15 residues.

This clone was recorded a few times. This chain uses TRBV4-2 with TRBJ2-7; unclear D gene. With 0 bases removed from V and 6 bases from J, the gap between germline ends came to 15 bases. The germline V gene has CDR1 LGHNA and CDR2 YNFKEQ. The CDR3 extends over 15 amino acids. The CDR3 sequence is CASSQEGAGAREQYF. CDR3 nucleotide sequence: TGTGCCAGCAGCCAAGAGGGTGCAGGTGCCCGCGAGCAGTACTTC.

This sequence joins TRBV6-5 and TRBJ2-3; D gene uncertain. The V end lost 2 bases, the J end lost 0 bases, and 12 bases lay between the germline ends. Looked up from germline, CDR1 is MNHEY and CDR2 is SVGAGI. This CDR3 has 16 residues. This chain's CDR3 is CASSYHTAPSTDTQYF. The CDR3 DNA reads as TGTGCCAGCAGTTACCACACAGCCCCAAGCACAGATACGCAGTATTTT.

The chain is built from TRBV7-9 and TRBJ2-2; 8 bases fit TRBD1. Unmatched junction bases numbered 3, after V lost 6 bases and J lost 6 bases. Germline V lookup: CDR1 SEHNR, CDR2 FQNEAQ (reference sequence). The CDR3 is 13 residues long. For the CDR3, the DNA is TGTGCCAGCAGTGCACAGGGGGCCGGGGAGCTGTTTTTT. The encoded protein is CASSAQGAGELFF.

This chain links TRBV10-3 with TRBJ1-2; tentative D call: TRBD1 (5 bases). Germline V gives CDR1 ENHRY, CDR2 SYGVKD. Trimming pared 0 bases from V and 6 bases from J, leaving 11 bases between. This CDR3 comprises 14 residues. The CDR3 sequence: CAISESGQTNGYTF. CDR3 coding DNA: TGTGCCATCAGTGAGTCGGGGCAGACGAATGGCTACACCTTC.

To note about this clone: The sample carries other DNA sequences with the same CDR3. The CDR3 loop reads CASSPGSKETQYF. CDR3 nucleotides: TGTGCCAGCAGCCCTGGGTCAAAAGAGACCCAGTACTTC. The gene calls are TRBV11-2 and TRBJ2-5, with unresolved D. Germline V gene sequence: CDR1 SGHAT, CDR2 FQNNGV. Trimming cost V 5 bases and J 3 bases, with 10 bases left between them. CDR3 size: 13 residues.

V usage is TRBV4-2 and J usage is TRBJ1-6; D unclear. The length of the CDR3 is 12 residues. Germline CDR1 LGHNA, CDR2 YNFKEQ. The germline V and J ends were trimmed by 6 bases and 10 bases, with 10 bases remaining between them. The CDR3: CASRYSESPLHF. In DNA form, the CDR3 reads TGTGCCAGCAGGTACAGTGAATCACCCCTCCACTTT.

The chain combines TRBV13 with TRBJ2-7; D gene uncertain. The germline V gene has CDR1 PRHDT and CDR2 FYEKMQ (reference sequence). V was shortened by 0 bases and J by 7 bases, with 4 bases between the two germline ends. This CDR3 has 11 amino acids. The CDR3 region has the DNA TGTGCCAGCAGCTTAGGTCTGGAGCAGTACTTC. Translating gives CASSLGLEQYF.

This clone has more than one count but fewer than ten. This sequence joins TRBV6-5 and TRBJ2-4; D is undetermined. The length of the CDR3 is 15 residues. The V end lost 5 bases, the J end lost 0 bases, and 11 bases lay between the germline ends. Looked up from germline, CDR1 is MNHEY and CDR2 is SVGAGI. CDR3 protein: CASSPVAVAKNIQYF. The CDR3 DNA reads as TGTGCCAGCAGTCCCGTCGCGGTAGCCAAAAACATTCAGTACTTC.

This clone was detected only a few times. V gene TRBV29-1 combines with J gene TRBJ2-1; D remains unclear. Germline V CDR1 and CDR2: SQVTM, ANQGSEA. V gave up 7 bases and J gave up 8 bases, with 9 bases separating them. The CDR3 totals 10 residues. CDR3 protein: CSALIYEQFF. In DNA form, the CDR3 reads TGCAGCGCACTAATTTATGAGCAGTTCTTC.

In this sample, this clone turned up a few times. This chain uses TRBV7-6 with TRBJ2-2; TRBD1 is a possible D gene (5 bases). Germline lookup yields CDR1 SGHVS and CDR2 FNYEAQ. V dropped 5 bases and J dropped 2 bases, with 15 bases sitting between them. This CDR3 is 16 amino acids long. The CDR3 DNA sequence: TGTGCCAGCAGCCTCAAGGGGCTTGGAAACACCGGGGAGCTGTTTTTT. As protein: CASSLKGLGNTGELFF.

The V gene is TRBV7-3, the J gene TRBJ2-1, with D hard to call. Trimming took 4 bases from V and 0 from J, leaving 13 bases between them. This CDR3 contains 16 residues. Germline V gene data show CDR1 as SGHTA and CDR2 as FQGTGA. The CDR3: CASSSYARSSYNEQFF. The CDR3 bases are TGTGCCAGCAGCTCGTACGCCCGCAGCTCCTACAATGAGCAGTTCTTC.

There are a few counts of this clone. The chain has TRBV7-3 and TRBJ2-5; 8 positions match TRBD1. The ends lost 4 bases at V and 4 bases at J; junction bases unmatched: 5. This CDR3 is 14 amino acids long. Germline values: CDR1 SGHTA, CDR2 FQGTGA. The CDR3 protein is CASSSGQGGETQYF. The DNA of the CDR3 is TGTGCCAGCAGCTCAGGACAGGGAGGAGAGACCCAGTACTTC. The entire variable domain, with the rest obtained from reference TRBV7-3 and TRBJ2-5, is as follows: GAGVSQTPSNKVTEKGKYVELRCDPISGHTALYWYRQSLGQGPEFLIYFQGTGAADDSGLPNDRFFAVRPEGSVSTLKIQRTERGDSAVYLCASSSGQGGETQYFGPGTRLLVL.

V and J are TRBV27 and TRBJ2-5, with 10 bases matching TRBD2. Trimming cost V 7 bases and J 8 bases; bases outside gene matches: 13. Germline values: CDR1 MNHEY, CDR2 SMNVEV (reference sequence). This CDR3 is 15 amino acids long. The CDR3 DNA reads as TGTGCCAGCACCCACTTTGCCCAGCGGGGGGGAACCCAGTACTTC. Its protein product is CASTHFAQRGGTQYF.

The chain is built from TRBV25-1 and TRBJ1-5; 7 bases map to TRBD1. Germline CDR1 and CDR2: MGHDK and SYGVNS. This CDR3 spans 14 amino acids. Unmatched junction bases numbered 6, after V lost 4 bases and J lost 6 bases. In DNA, the CDR3 is TGTGCCAGCAGTGTCGACAGGGAAGGTCAGCCCCAGCATTTT. As protein: CASSVDREGQPQHF.

The rearrangement uses TRBV11-3 and TRBJ1-6; weak D call: TRBD1 (5 bases). Germline V lookup: CDR1 SGHNT, CDR2 YENEEA. The CDR3 is 14 amino acids. Trimming stripped 5 bases from V and 8 bases from J, with 13 bases between. Here the CDR3 DNA reads TGTGCCAGCAGCCGGGACCAAGCGGATTCACCCCTCCACTTT. Protein product: CASSRDQADSPLHF.

This clone was counted between two and nine times. The chain couples TRBV19 to TRBJ1-1; a possible D gene is TRBD1 (5 bases). The CDR3 is 14 amino acids. Germline CDR1 and CDR2: LNHDA and SQIVND (reference sequence). V was trimmed by 3 bases and J by 0 bases, leaving 8 bases between them. CDR3 in amino acids: CASSIRQMNTEAFF. In DNA, the CDR3 is TGTGCCAGTAGTATCAGACAGATGAACACTGAAGCTTTCTTT.

This clone was counted only a few times. The chain links TRBV15 to TRBJ2-5; 8 positions agree with TRBD2. The CDR3 length is 17 residues. The junction had 15 bases not matched to a gene; V was cut back by 5 bases and J by 4 bases. From germline, CDR1 is LNHNV and CDR2 YYDKDF (reference sequence). The CDR3 spells CATSPGRDGGAGETQYF. In DNA form, the CDR3 reads TGTGCCACCAGCCCCGGGAGAGACGGGGGGGCCGGAGAGACCCAGTACTTC.

This clone was observed a few times. The chain uses TRBV29-1 and TRBJ2-7, with TRBD2 as a possible D gene (5 bases). Germline V gene data show CDR1 as SQVTM and CDR2 as ANQGSEA. CDR3 length equals 10 residues. The V end lost 4 bases, the J end lost 4 bases, and 5 bases lay between the germline ends. The chain's CDR3 is CSVGEYEQYF. The CDR3 DNA sequence: TGCAGCGTTGGGGAGTACGAGCAGTACTTC.

CDR3 in amino acids: CASRDGGTTDTQYF. CDR3 nucleotide sequence: TGTGCCAGCAGGGACGGGGGGACCACAGATACGCAGTATTTT. The chain recombines TRBV6-1 with TRBJ2-3; TRBD2 matches 7 bases. The germline V gene has CDR1 MNHNS and CDR2 SASEGT. The CDR3 contains 14 residues. Germline trimming cut 6 bases from V and 2 bases from J; bases unmatched to any gene: 5.